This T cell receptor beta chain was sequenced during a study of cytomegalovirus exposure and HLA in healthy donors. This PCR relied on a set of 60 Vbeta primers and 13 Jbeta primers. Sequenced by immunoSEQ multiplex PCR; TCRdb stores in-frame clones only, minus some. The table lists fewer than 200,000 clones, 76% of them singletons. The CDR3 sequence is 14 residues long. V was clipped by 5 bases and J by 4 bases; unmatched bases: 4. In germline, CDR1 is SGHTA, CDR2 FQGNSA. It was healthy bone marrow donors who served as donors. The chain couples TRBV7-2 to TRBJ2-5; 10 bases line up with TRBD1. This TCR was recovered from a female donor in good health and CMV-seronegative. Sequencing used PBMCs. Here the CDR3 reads CASSRGQGIETQYF. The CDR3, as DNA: TGTGCCAGCAGCCGGGGACAGGGGATAGAGACCCAGTACTTC.